The 2 T cell receptor beta chains below were found in one sample sequenced in a study of a mutant IDH1 vaccine in newly diagnosed glioma. The data were produced by immunoSEQ multiplex PCR, yet TCRdb's version contains in-frame clones alone and is incomplete. Here the sample spans tens of thousands of clones, about 71% being singletons. Which antigens these TCRs recognize remains unknown. Time point specified: week 47, end of study. Alongside topical imiquimod, each dose of vaccine comprised 300 ug of mutant IDH1 20-mer peptide. The sample consisted of PBMCs, taken from a glioma patient whose treatment included an IDH1 peptide vaccine. The receptor set was obtained from a man aged 45-60 years with glioma.

The chain carries TRBV6-1 and TRBJ1-2; D is undetermined. The germline V gene has CDR1 MNHNS and CDR2 SASEGT. This CDR3 spans 13 amino acids. Deletions cut 6 bases from V and 4 bases from J, with 12 bases between. CDR3 sequence reads: CASSPDGPYGYTF. The CDR3 DNA is TGTGCCAGCAGCCCGGACGGACCCTATGGCTACACCTTC.

The CDR3 nucleotides are TGTGCCAGCAGGTCTACAGGGGCGGCTCTTTACGAGCAGTACTTC. Protein product: CASRSTGAALYEQYF. The chain joins TRBV5-5 to TRBJ2-7; 7 bases line up with TRBD1. The V gene's germline CDR1 is SGHKS and CDR2 YYEKEE (reference sequence). This CDR3 is 15 amino acids long. V shed 5 bases, J shed 4 bases, and the junction held 12 bases outside the gene matches.